The 26 T cell receptor beta chains below come from one sample, sequenced in a study of technical replicates of blood from a handful of donors. Using immunoSEQ multiplex PCR, the repertoire was profiled, and TCRdb retains in-frame clones only, with some absent. The sample contains some 67,000 clones, 95% to 98% of which appear only once. Sequenced input: T cells isolated from PBMCs. These receptors were taken from a human donor in good health.

The chain joins TRBV6-9 to TRBJ1-2; weak D call: TRBD1 (6 bases). CDR3 length: 15 residues. Germline lookup yields CDR1 MNHGY and CDR2 SVAAGI. V dropped 3 bases and J dropped 0 bases, with 11 bases sitting between them. The chain's CDR3 is CASSYMDSANYGYTF. As DNA, the CDR3 is TGTGCCAGCAGTTACATGGACAGTGCTAACTATGGCTACACCTTC.

The chain joins TRBV18 to TRBJ2-1; D is perhaps TRBD2 (6 bases). V lost 2 bases to trimming and J lost 2 bases, with 13 bases between them. CDR3 size: 16 residues. CDR1 and CDR2 (germline): KGHSH, LQKENI. DNA of the CDR3: TGTGCCAGCTCACCAGGGCGGGGACCAACCTACAATGAGCAGTTCTTC. As protein: CASSPGRGPTYNEQFF.

The chain combines TRBV11-2 with TRBJ2-3; TRBD1 agrees at 11 bases. CDR3 length equals 17 residues. The germline CDR1 and CDR2 sequences are SGHAT and FQNNGV. V was clipped by 4 bases and J by 0 bases; unmatched bases: 6. CDR3 region: CASSSGTGGTSTDTQYF. The DNA of the CDR3 is TGTGCCAGCAGCTCCGGGACAGGGGGAACTAGCACAGATACGCAGTATTTT.

The genes are TRBV10-1 and TRBJ2-3; TRBD2 matches at 7 bases. With V trimmed by 6 bases and J by 1 base, 1 base remained unmatched. The germline CDR1 and CDR2 sequences are WNHNN and SYGVQD (reference sequence). CDR3 length: 13 residues. The CDR3 protein is CASSLAGTDTQYF. In nucleotides, the CDR3 is TGCGCCAGCAGCCTAGCGGGCACAGATACGCAGTATTTT.

The chain joins TRBV5-1 to TRBJ2-1; 14 positions match TRBD2. Per germline, CDR1 SGHRS and CDR2 YFSETQ. V was clipped by 5 bases and J by 6 bases; unmatched bases: 4. The CDR3 is made up of 15 amino acids. CDR3 DNA: TGCGCCAGCAGTGCCGGACTAGCGGGGGGCAATGAGCAGTTCTTC. It is translated as CASSAGLAGGNEQFF.

This sequence joins TRBV6-1 and TRBJ1-2, with D uncertain. The CDR3 length is 15 residues. Germline V gene sequence: CDR1 MNHNS, CDR2 SASEGT. The ends were cut back, 1 base at V and 1 base at J, with 10 bases in the middle. The DNA for the CDR3 is TGTGCCAGCAGTGAAGAGAGGGTTGTTAACTATGGCTACACCTTC. Amino acids: CASSEERVVNYGYTF.

The chain combines TRBV5-4 with TRBJ1-1, with 9 bases identical to TRBD1. CDR3 size: 16 residues. The V gene end was trimmed by 4 bases and the J gene end by 7 bases; junction bases not matched to a gene: 14. Germline values: CDR1 SGHNT, CDR2 YYREEE (reference sequence). Here the CDR3 reads CASSISPGQGWDEAFF. The DNA of the CDR3 is TGTGCCAGCAGCATAAGCCCGGGACAGGGATGGGATGAAGCTTTCTTT.

The V gene is TRBV18, the J gene TRBJ2-7; 10 bases match TRBD1. This CDR3 has 16 residues. The V gene's germline CDR1 is KGHSH and CDR2 LQKENI. Trimming cost V 1 base and J 3 bases; bases outside gene matches: 6. The CDR3 region has the DNA TGTGCCAGCTCACCACGTAGGGACAGGGGCCTCTACGAGCAGTACTTC. Translation: CASSPRRDRGLYEQYF.

The rearrangement links TRBV11-3 to TRBJ2-7, with D possibly TRBD2 on 6 matching bases. The CDR3 extends over 15 amino acids. V was shortened by 6 bases and J by 1 base, with 16 bases between the two germline ends. Germline-derived CDR1 and CDR2 are SGHNT and YENEEA. The CDR3 spells CASRHPGGSSYEQYF. The CDR3 bases are TGTGCCAGCAGACACCCCGGGGGATCTTCCTACGAGCAGTACTTC.

J is TRBJ2-7 and V is TRBV2; 12 nucleotides match TRBD2. CDR3 length: 16 residues. The trim removed 10 bases at V and 4 bases at J, leaving 14 bases unmatched. Germline values: CDR1 SNHLY, CDR2 FYNNEI. The CDR3 DNA sequence: TGTGCCATACCGCTATTAAGGACTAGCGGGGTATACGAGCAGTACTTC. This encodes CAIPLLRTSGVYEQYF.

J is TRBJ1-2 and V is TRBV5-4, with D tentatively TRBD1 (5 bases). Trimming pared 2 bases from V and 0 bases from J, leaving 14 bases between. This CDR3 has 16 residues. Germline V lookup: CDR1 SGHNT, CDR2 YYREEE (reference sequence). CDR3: CASSLGGGAANYGYTF. As DNA, the CDR3 is TGTGCCAGCAGCTTAGGAGGAGGGGCCGCTAACTATGGCTACACCTTC.

V usage is TRBV7-6 and J usage is TRBJ2-7, with TRBD2 matching 9 bases. Germline CDR1 and CDR2: SGHVS and FNYEAQ. CDR3 length: 16 amino acids. V shed 5 bases and J 5 bases; nucleotides not matched to a gene: 13. The CDR3 loop is CASSHSKLAGFDEQYF. Here the CDR3 DNA reads TGTGCCAGCAGCCACAGCAAGCTAGCGGGATTCGACGAGCAGTACTTC.

The CDR3 loop is CASSLQGVGNQPQHF. CDR3 DNA sequence: TGTGCCAGCAGCTTGCAGGGTGTCGGAAATCAGCCCCAGCATTTT. The chain carries TRBV5-4 and TRBJ1-5; a weak D match, TRBD1 (5 bases). CDR3 length: 15 amino acids. With 1 base removed from V and 4 bases from J, the gap between germline ends came to 12 bases. Germline V lookup: CDR1 SGHNT, CDR2 YYREEE (reference sequence).

The chain couples TRBV5-1 to TRBJ1-5; possibly TRBD1 for D (6 bases). The germline V gene encodes CDR1 SGHRS and CDR2 YFSETQ. V shed 3 bases and J shed 5 bases, with 12 bases lying between them. The CDR3 consists of 14 residues. CDR3 DNA sequence: TGCGCCAGCAGCTCCGTTCCAGGGGATCAGCCCCAGCATTTT. Translated: CASSSVPGDQPQHF.

V is TRBV5-4 and J is TRBJ2-1; 9 bases map to TRBD1. V shed 9 bases, J shed 3 bases, and the junction held 7 bases outside the gene matches. This CDR3 is built from 14 residues. Germline CDR1 reads SGHNT; CDR2 reads YYREEE (reference sequence). CDR3 DNA sequence: TGTGCCACAACTGGGACAGGGCTCTACAATGAGCAGTTCTTC. It encodes CATTGTGLYNEQFF. Full variable domain (outside the CDR3, taken from reference TRBV5-4 and TRBJ2-1): ETGVTQSPTHLIKTRGQQVTLRCSSQSGHNTVSWYQQALGQGPQFIFQYYREEENGRGNFPPRFSGLQFPNYSSELNVNALELDDSALYLCATTGTGLYNEQFFGPGTRLTVL.

The chain recombines TRBV6-6 with TRBJ2-5, with 8 bases fitting TRBD1. Germline trimming cut 4 bases from V and 1 base from J; bases unmatched to any gene: 8. The germline CDR1 and CDR2 sequences are MNHNY and SVGAGI (reference sequence). This CDR3 contains 16 residues. CDR3 nucleotide sequence: TGTGCCAGCAGTTTACAGGACAGGGAGCTCCAAGAGACCCAGTACTTC. Protein sequence: CASSLQDRELQETQYF.

The gene calls are TRBV27 and TRBJ2-5, with 7 bases aligning to TRBD2. This CDR3 spans 13 amino acids. Germline CDR1 is MNHEY and CDR2 is SMNVEV (reference sequence). V shed 5 bases, J shed 1 base, and the junction held 1 base outside the gene matches. CDR3 in DNA: TGTGCCAGCAGTCTAGCGGTCCAAGAGACCCAGTACTTC. Residues: CASSLAVQETQYF.

This rearrangement joins TRBV7-9 to TRBJ1-5, with TRBD1 identical over 8 bases. From germline, CDR1 is SEHNR and CDR2 FQNEAQ (reference sequence). The CDR3 contains 14 residues. V trimming: 5 bases; J trimming: 6 bases; junction bases outside the gene matches: 6. The CDR3 loop is CASSPQGGGQPQHF. The CDR3 DNA sequence: TGTGCCAGCAGCCCACAGGGGGGGGGTCAGCCCCAGCATTTT.

Written as DNA, the CDR3 is TGTGCCAGCAGCTTTCTGCATCAGTGGCCGGGGACCCAGTACTTC. This sequence encodes CASSFLHQWPGTQYF. The chain uses TRBV5-8 and TRBJ2-5, with D unresolved. The V gene's germline CDR1 is SGHTS and CDR2 YDEGEE. Trimming took off 2 bases at V and 7 bases at J, with 18 bases between the two ends. The CDR3 spans 15 residues.

The rearrangement links TRBV28 to TRBJ1-2; D perhaps matches TRBD1 (6 bases). Germline V CDR1 and CDR2: MDHEN, SYDVKM. The germline V and J ends were trimmed by 6 bases and 5 bases, with 25 bases remaining between them. The CDR3 covers 17 residues. Here the CDR3 reads CASSYRKQGFRAYGYTF. The CDR3 coding sequence is TGTGCCAGCAGCTACAGGAAACAGGGATTTAGGGCATATGGCTACACCTTC.

The chain uses TRBV9 and TRBJ2-1; possible D gene TRBD2, 5 bases. Trimming cost V 1 base and J 7 bases, with 9 bases left between them. The CDR3 totals 13 residues. The germline CDR1 and CDR2 sequences are SGDLS and YYNGEE. The CDR3 reads CASSVTSMNEQFF. The CDR3, as DNA: TGTGCCAGCAGCGTAACTAGTATGAATGAGCAGTTCTTC.

The chain has TRBV2 and TRBJ2-3; 7 nucleotides agree with TRBD1. With V trimmed by 7 bases and J by 0 bases, 10 bases remained unmatched. This CDR3 has 16 amino acids. Germline V gene data show CDR1 as SNHLY and CDR2 as FYNNEI. CDR3 DNA sequence: TGTGCCAGCAACTTTCCCGACAGGGCTAGCACAGATACGCAGTATTTT. Translation gives CASNFPDRASTDTQYF.

J is TRBJ1-2 and V is TRBV28; D is unresolved. The CDR3 loop spans 11 amino acids. Trimming took 1 base from V and 10 from J, leaving 7 bases between them. Per germline, CDR1 MDHEN and CDR2 SYDVKM. The chain's CDR3 is CASSLSVNYTF. CDR3 bases: TGTGCCAGCAGTTTATCGGTTAACTACACCTTC.

For the CDR3, the DNA is TGCGCCAGCAGCCATTTGGACAGGGGACGCACAGATACGCAGTATTTT. Amino acid sequence: CASSHLDRGRTDTQYF. The genes are TRBV4-1 and TRBJ2-3, with 9 positions matching TRBD1. The germline CDR1 and CDR2 sequences are MGHRA and YSYEKL. The CDR3 contains 16 residues. The V and J ends lost 3 bases and 1 base, in that order; junction bases with no gene match: 5.

This clone was seen only once. The chain combines TRBV4-2 with TRBJ1-2; TRBD1 might be the D (6 bases). V gave up 5 bases and J gave up 6 bases, with 16 bases separating them. CDR1 is LGHNA, CDR2 YNFKEQ, per germline. This CDR3 has 14 residues. CDR3 sequence: CASSYLGTLNGYTF. CDR3 DNA sequence: TGTGCCAGCAGCTACCTGGGGACACTTAATGGCTACACCTTC.

The chain joins TRBV5-1 to TRBJ2-7, with D maybe TRBD1 (5 bases). The CDR3 is 15 amino acids. V was cut by 0 bases and J by 4 bases, with 14 bases left in between. Germline values: CDR1 SGHRS, CDR2 YFSETQ. CDR3 in DNA: TGCGCCAGCAGCTTGGTTGAGACAGACTTTTACGAGCAGTACTTC. Protein sequence: CASSLVETDFYEQYF.